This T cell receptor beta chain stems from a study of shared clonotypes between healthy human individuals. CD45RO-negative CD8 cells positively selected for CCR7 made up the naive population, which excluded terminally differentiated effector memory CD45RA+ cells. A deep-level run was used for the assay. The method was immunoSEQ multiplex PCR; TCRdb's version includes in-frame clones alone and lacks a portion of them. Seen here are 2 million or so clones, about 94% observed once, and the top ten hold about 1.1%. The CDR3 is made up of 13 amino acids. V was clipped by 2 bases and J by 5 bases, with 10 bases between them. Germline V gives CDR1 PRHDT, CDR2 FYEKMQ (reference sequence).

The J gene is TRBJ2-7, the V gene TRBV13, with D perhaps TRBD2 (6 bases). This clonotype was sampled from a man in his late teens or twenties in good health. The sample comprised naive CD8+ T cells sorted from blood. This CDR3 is CASSLSGGDEQYF. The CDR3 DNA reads TGTGCCAGCAGCTTAAGTGGAGGGGACGAGCAGTACTTC.